The following is a TCR beta chain sequence with its context. This record comes from a study of blood T cell repertoires in COVID-19. Produced via immunoSEQ multiplex PCR; TCRdb's table is partial and in-frame only. Here the sample spans approximately 100,000 clones, over 75% being singletons. Germline lookup yields CDR1 SNHLY and CDR2 FYNNEI. The CDR3 covers 20 residues. Losses at the gene ends were 2 bases for V and 5 bases for J; bases not matched to a gene: 18. This TCR was sampled from a human donor in a cohort sampled during active COVID-19. The chain uses TRBV2 and TRBJ2-1; 10 bases match TRBD2. Material: peripheral blood. The CDR3 nucleotides read TGTGCCAGCAGTGAACTTATAGGTCTAGCGGGGGCCCCCGCTCACAATGAGCAGTTCTTC. This encodes CASSELIGLAGAPAHNEQFF. Full variable domain (remainder filled in from reference TRBV2 and TRBJ2-1): EPEVTQTPSHQVTQMGQEVILRCVPISNHLYFYWYRQILGQKVEFLVSFYNNEISEKSEIFDDQFSVERPDGSNFTLKIRSTKLEDSAMYFCASSELIGLAGAPAHNEQFFGPGTRLTVL.